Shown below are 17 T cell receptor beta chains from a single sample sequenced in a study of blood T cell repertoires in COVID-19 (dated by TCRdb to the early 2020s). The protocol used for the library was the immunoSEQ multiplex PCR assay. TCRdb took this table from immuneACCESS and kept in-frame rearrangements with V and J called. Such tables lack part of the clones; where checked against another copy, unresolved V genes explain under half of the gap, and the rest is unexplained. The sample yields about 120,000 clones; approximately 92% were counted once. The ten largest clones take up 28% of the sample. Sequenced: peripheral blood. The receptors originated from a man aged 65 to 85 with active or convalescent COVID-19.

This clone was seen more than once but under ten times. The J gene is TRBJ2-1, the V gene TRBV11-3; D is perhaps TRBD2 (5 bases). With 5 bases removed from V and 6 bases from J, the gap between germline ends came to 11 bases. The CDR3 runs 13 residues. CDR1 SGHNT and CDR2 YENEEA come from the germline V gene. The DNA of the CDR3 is TGTGCCAGCAGCACGGGATCGGGCAATGAGCAGTTCTTC. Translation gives CASSTGSGNEQFF.

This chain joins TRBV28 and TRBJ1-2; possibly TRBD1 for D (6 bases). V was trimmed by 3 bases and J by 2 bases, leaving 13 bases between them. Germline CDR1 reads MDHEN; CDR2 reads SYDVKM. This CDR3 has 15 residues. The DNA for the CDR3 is TGTGCCAGCAGTTTTGGCGGGGGCGCGAACTATGGCTACACCTTC. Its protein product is CASSFGGGANYGYTF.

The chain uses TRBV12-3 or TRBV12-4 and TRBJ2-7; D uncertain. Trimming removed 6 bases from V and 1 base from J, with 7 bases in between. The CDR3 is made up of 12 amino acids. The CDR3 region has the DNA TGTGCCAGCAGCCGTACTTCCTACGAGCAGTACTTC. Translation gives CASSRTSYEQYF.

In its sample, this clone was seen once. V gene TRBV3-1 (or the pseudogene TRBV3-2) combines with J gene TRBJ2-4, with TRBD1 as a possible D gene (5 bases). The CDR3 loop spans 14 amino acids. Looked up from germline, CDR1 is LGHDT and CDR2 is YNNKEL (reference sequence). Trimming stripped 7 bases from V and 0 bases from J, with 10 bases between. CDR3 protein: CASTPGLAKNIQYF. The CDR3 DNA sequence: TGTGCCAGCACCCCAGGGCTAGCCAAAAACATTCAGTACTTC.

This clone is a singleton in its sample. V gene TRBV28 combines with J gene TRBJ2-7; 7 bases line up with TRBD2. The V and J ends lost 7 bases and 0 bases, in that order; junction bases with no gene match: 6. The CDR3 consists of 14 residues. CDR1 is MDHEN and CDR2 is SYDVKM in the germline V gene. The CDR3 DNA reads TGTGCCAGCAAGACTAGCATCGGCTCCTACGAGCAGTACTTC. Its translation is CASKTSIGSYEQYF.

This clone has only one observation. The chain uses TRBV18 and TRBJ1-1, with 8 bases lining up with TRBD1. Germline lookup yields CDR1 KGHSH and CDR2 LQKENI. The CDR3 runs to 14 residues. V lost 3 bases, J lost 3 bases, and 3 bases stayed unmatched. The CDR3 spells CASSPTDRDTEAFF. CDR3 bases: TGTGCCAGCTCACCCACGGACAGGGACACTGAAGCTTTCTTT.

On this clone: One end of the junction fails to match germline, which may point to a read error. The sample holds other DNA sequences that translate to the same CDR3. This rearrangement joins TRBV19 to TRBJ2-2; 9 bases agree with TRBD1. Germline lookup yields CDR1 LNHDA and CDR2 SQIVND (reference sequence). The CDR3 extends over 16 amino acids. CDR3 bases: TGTGCCAGTAGTAGTCCGGGACAGGGCCGTCTCGGGGAGCTATTTTTT. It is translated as CASSSPGQGRLGELFF.

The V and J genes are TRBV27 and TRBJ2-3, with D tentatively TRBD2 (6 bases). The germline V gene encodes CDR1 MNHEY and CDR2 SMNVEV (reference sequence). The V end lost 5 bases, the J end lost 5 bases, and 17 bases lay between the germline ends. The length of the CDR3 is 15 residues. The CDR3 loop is CASSRLVARGDTQYF. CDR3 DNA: TGTGCCAGCAGTCGACTAGTCGCCCGCGGAGATACGCAGTATTTT.

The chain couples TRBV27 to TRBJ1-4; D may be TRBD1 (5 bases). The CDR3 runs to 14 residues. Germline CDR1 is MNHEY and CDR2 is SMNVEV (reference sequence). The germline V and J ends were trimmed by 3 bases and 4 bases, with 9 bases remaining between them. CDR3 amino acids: CASSFGAYNEKLFF. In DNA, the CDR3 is TGTGCCAGCAGTTTTGGGGCCTATAATGAAAAACTGTTTTTT. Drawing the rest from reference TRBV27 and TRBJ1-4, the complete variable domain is EAQVTQNPRYLITVTGKKLTVTCSQNMNHEYMSWYRQDPGLGLRQIYYSMNVEVTDKGDVPEGYKVSRKEKRNFPLILESPSPNQTSLYFCASSFGAYNEKLFFGSGTQLSVL.

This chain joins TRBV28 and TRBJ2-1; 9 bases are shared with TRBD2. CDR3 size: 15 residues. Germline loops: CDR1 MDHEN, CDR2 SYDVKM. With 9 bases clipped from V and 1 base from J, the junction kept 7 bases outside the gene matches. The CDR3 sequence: CASRLAGRSYNEQFF. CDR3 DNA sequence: TGTGCCAGTAGGCTAGCGGGACGGTCCTACAATGAGCAGTTCTTC.

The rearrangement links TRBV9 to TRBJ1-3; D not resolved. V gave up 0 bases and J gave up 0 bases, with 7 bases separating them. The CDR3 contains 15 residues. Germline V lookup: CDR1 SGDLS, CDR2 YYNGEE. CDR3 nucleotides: TGTGCCAGCAGCGTAGGAGGACTCTCTGGAAACACCATATATTTT. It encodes CASSVGGLSGNTIYF.

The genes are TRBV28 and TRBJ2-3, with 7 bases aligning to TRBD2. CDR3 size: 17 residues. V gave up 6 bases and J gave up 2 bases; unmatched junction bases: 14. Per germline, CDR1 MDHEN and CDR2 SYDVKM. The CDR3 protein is CASSRGGAAGDTDTQYF. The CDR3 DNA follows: TGTGCCAGCAGCCGGGGTGGTGCGGCGGGAGACACAGATACGCAGTATTTT.

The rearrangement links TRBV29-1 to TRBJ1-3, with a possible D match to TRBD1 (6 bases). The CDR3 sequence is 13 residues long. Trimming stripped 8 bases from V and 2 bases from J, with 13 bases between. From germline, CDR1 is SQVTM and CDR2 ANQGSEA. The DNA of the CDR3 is TGCAGCTTCGCCGCAGGGGCTGGAAACACCATATATTTT. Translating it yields CSFAAGAGNTIYF.

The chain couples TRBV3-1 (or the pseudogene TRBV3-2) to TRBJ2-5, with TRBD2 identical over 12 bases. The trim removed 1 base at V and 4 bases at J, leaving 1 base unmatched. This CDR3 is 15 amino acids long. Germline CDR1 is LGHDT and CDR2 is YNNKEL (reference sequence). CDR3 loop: CASSQGLAGVETQYF. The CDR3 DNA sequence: TGTGCCAGCAGCCAAGGACTAGCGGGAGTAGAGACCCAGTACTTC.

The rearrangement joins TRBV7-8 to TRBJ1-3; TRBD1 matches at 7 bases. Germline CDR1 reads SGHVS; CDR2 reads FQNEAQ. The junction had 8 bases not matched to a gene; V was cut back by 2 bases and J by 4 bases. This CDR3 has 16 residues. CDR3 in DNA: TGTGCCAGCAGCTTAAGGTCGAGGGGGCAAGGAAACACCATATATTTT. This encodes CASSLRSRGQGNTIYF.

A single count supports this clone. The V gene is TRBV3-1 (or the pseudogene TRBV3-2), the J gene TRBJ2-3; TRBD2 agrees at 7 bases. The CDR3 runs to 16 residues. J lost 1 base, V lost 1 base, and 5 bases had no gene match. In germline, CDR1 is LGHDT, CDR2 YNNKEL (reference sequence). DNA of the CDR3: TGTGCCAGCAGCCAAGGAAGCGGGATCGGCACAGATACGCAGTATTTT. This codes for CASSQGSGIGTDTQYF.

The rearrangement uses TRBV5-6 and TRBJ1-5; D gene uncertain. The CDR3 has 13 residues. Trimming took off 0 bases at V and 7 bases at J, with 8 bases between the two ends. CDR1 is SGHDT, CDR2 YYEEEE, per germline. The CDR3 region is CASSLGAGQPQHF. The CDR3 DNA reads TGTGCCAGCAGCTTGGGCGCGGGACAGCCCCAGCATTTT.